The 14 T cell receptor beta chains listed next were all sequenced from one sample in a study of identifying expanded T cells in peripheral blood. Produced via immunoSEQ multiplex PCR; TCRdb's table is partial and in-frame only. The table has approximately 100,000 clones, about 85% seen once; the top ten hold 7.5% to 10%. Sequencing was done on a sample of blood. All receptors come from a person between 18 and 70 years old in good health.

The chain joins TRBV7-8 to TRBJ2-7; TRBD2 is a possible D gene (6 bases). V was cut by 1 base and J by 3 bases, with 13 bases left in between. There are 15 residues in the CDR3. Looked up from germline, CDR1 is SGHVS and CDR2 is FQNEAQ. The CDR3 loop reads CASSLVGNGGYEQYF. The CDR3 bases are TGTGCCAGCAGCTTAGTCGGAAACGGGGGCTACGAGCAGTACTTC.

Here the CDR3 reads CASSQGAGSGYTF. For the CDR3, the DNA is TGCGCCAGCAGCCAAGGGGCCGGGAGTGGCTACACCTTC. V and J are TRBV4-3 and TRBJ1-2; D remains unclear. V was cut by 1 base and J by 7 bases, with 10 bases left in between. The CDR3 totals 13 residues. CDR1 and CDR2 (germline): LGHNA, YSLEER.

The chain couples TRBV7-8 to TRBJ2-2; TRBD2 agrees at 9 bases. Germline CDR1 and CDR2: SGHVS and FQNEAQ. This CDR3 region has 14 residues. V lost 8 bases, J lost 4 bases, and 5 bases stayed unmatched. The CDR3 loop is CASLGGRATGELFF. The CDR3, as DNA: TGTGCCAGCCTGGGCGGGAGGGCCACCGGGGAGCTGTTTTTT.

The rearrangement uses TRBV11-3 and TRBJ1-1; D not resolved. Trimming removed 1 base at V and 5 bases at J, with 11 bases between. Germline CDR1 reads SGHNT; CDR2 reads YENEEA. The CDR3 contains 14 residues. The CDR3 DNA follows: TGTGCCAGCAGCTTAGGTAGGGCGGGAACTGAAGCTTTCTTT. It encodes CASSLGRAGTEAFF.

This chain joins TRBV30 and TRBJ1-5; possibly TRBD1 for D (6 bases). Between the trimmed V and J ends, which lost 0 bases and 7 bases, there was a span of 13 bases. The CDR3 totals 14 residues. Germline CDR1 and CDR2: GTSNPN and SVGIG (reference sequence). This CDR3 is CAWSVRGGGQPQHF. In DNA form, the CDR3 reads TGTGCCTGGAGTGTTAGGGGGGGCGGGCAGCCCCAGCATTTT.

V is TRBV5-6 and J is TRBJ2-1; D tentatively fits TRBD1 or TRBD2 (5 bases each). CDR1 is SGHDT, CDR2 YYEEEE, per germline. This CDR3 region has 17 residues. Trimming stripped 2 bases from V and 3 bases from J, with 18 bases between. CDR3 loop: CASSLFDEGTGYNEQFF. The CDR3 DNA reads TGTGCCAGCAGCTTATTTGATGAGGGTACAGGCTACAATGAGCAGTTCTTC.

The chain combines TRBV29-1 with TRBJ1-2; TRBD1 is a possible D gene (5 bases). Trimming removed 8 bases at V and 7 bases at J, with 17 bases between. The CDR3 sequence is 12 residues long. Germline lookup yields CDR1 SQVTM and CDR2 ANQGSEA. The CDR3 sequence: CSTDGGRIGYTF. The DNA for the CDR3 is TGCAGCACCGATGGGGGGAGGATTGGCTACACCTTC.

This sequence joins TRBV5-1 and TRBJ1-2; D unclear. Germline V gene lookup returns CDR1 SGHRS and CDR2 YFSETQ. CDR3 size: 13 residues. V was trimmed by 1 base and J by 6 bases, leaving 10 bases between them. This CDR3 is CASSLSQMDGYTF. In nucleotides, the CDR3 is TGCGCCAGCAGCTTGAGCCAGATGGATGGCTACACCTTC.

The rearrangement links TRBV30 to TRBJ2-2; the match to TRBD2 covers 13 bases. V gave up 2 bases and J gave up 8 bases; unmatched junction bases: 5. Germline CDR1 reads GTSNPN; CDR2 reads SVGIG (reference sequence). CDR3 length: 15 amino acids. The CDR3 DNA reads TGTGCCTGGAGTCCCGGACTAGCGGGGGTTGGGGAGCTGTTTTTT. Encoded protein: CAWSPGLAGVGELFF.

V is TRBV29-1 and J is TRBJ1-1; 7 positions match TRBD1. CDR1 is SQVTM, CDR2 ANQGSEA, per germline. This CDR3 spans 13 amino acids. V was clipped by 6 bases and J by 0 bases; unmatched bases: 4. This chain's CDR3 is CSVEQGMNTEAFF. CDR3 nucleotide sequence: TGCAGCGTGGAACAGGGGATGAACACTGAAGCTTTCTTT.

The CDR3 coding sequence is TGTGCCAGCAGTTTAATAATACGGAACAATCAGCCCCAGCATTTT. Translation: CASSLIIRNNQPQHF. The V gene is TRBV28, the J gene TRBJ1-5; D is unclear. V lost 2 bases to trimming and J lost 3 bases, with 11 bases between them. Germline V gene lookup returns CDR1 MDHEN and CDR2 SYDVKM. The CDR3 totals 15 residues.

J is TRBJ2-1 and V is TRBV29-1; D gene uncertain. The germline V and J ends were trimmed by 6 bases and 8 bases, with 20 bases remaining between them. CDR3 length equals 14 residues. CDR1 and CDR2 from the germline V gene are SQVTM and ANQGSEA. The DNA of the CDR3 is TGCAGCGTCGCCTTTGGCTCCGAGGTGCATGAGCAGTTCTTC. Encoded protein: CSVAFGSEVHEQFF.

The chain uses TRBV5-4 and TRBJ1-1; possible D gene TRBD1, 6 bases. CDR3 size: 15 residues. Germline V gives CDR1 SGHNT, CDR2 YYREEE (reference sequence). The ends were cut back, 3 bases at V and 1 base at J, with 13 bases in the middle. CDR3 amino acids: CASSYRTEWNTEAFF. Here the CDR3 DNA reads TGTGCCAGCAGCTATCGGACAGAATGGAACACTGAAGCTTTCTTT.

The rearrangement uses TRBV29-1 and TRBJ1-1; D is uncertain. From germline, CDR1 is SQVTM and CDR2 ANQGSEA. V lost 6 bases and J 6 bases, leaving 17 bases between the germline ends. The CDR3 runs 13 residues. This chain's CDR3 is CSVEVPPMAEAFF. In nucleotides, the CDR3 is TGCAGCGTAGAGGTACCCCCAATGGCTGAAGCTTTCTTT. Supplemented by reference TRBV29-1 and TRBJ1-1, the full variable domain reads SAVISQKPSRDICQRGTSLTIQCQVDSQVTMMFWYRQQPGQSLTLIATANQGSEATYESGFVIDKFPISRPNLTFSTLTVSNMSPEDSSIYLCSVEVPPMAEAFFGQGTRLTVV.